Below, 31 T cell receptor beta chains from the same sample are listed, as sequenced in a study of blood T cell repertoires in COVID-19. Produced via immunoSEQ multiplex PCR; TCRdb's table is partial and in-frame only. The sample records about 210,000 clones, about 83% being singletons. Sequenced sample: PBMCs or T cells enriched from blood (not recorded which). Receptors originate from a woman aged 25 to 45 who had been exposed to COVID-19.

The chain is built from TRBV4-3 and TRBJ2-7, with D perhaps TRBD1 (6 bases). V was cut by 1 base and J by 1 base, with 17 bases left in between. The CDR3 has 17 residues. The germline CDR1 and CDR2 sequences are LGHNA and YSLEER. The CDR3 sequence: CASSQAPVGQRSYEQYF. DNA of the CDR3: TGCGCCAGCAGCCAAGCCCCCGTAGGACAGAGATCCTACGAGCAGTACTTC.

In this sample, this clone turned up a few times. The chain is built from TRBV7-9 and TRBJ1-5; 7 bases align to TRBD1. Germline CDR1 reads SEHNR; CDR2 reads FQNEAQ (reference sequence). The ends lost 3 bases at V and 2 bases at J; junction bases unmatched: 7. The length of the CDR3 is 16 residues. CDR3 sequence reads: CASSFGQGDGNQPQHF. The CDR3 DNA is TGTGCCAGCAGCTTCGGGCAGGGGGACGGCAATCAGCCCCAGCATTTT.

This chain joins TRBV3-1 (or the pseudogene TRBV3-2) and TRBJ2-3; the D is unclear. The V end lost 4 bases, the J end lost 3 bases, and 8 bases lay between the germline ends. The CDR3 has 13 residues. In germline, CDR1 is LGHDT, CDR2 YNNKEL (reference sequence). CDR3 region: CASSPPVTDTQYF. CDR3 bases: TGTGCCAGCAGCCCCCCCGTGACAGATACGCAGTATTTT.

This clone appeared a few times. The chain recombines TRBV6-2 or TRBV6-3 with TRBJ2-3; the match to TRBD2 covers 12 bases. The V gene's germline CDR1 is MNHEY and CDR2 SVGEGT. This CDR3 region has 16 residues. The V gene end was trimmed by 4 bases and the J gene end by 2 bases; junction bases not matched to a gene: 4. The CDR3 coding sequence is TGTGCCAGCAGTTCCTGGACTAGCGGGGACACAGATACGCAGTATTTT. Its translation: CASSSWTSGDTDTQYF.

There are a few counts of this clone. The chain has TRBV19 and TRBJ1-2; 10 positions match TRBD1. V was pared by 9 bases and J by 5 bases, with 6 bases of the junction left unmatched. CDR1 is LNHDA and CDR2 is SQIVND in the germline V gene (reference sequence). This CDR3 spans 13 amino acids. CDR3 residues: CASLTGGLYGYTF. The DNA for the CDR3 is TGTGCCAGCCTGACAGGGGGCTTATATGGCTACACCTTC.

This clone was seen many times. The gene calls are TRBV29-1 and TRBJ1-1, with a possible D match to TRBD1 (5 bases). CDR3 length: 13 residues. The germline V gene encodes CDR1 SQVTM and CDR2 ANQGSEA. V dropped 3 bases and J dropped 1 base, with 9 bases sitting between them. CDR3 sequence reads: CSVDGGSNTEAFF. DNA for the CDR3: TGCAGCGTTGATGGGGGGTCGAACACTGAAGCTTTCTTT. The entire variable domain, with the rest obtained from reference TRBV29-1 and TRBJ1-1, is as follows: SAVISQKPSRDICQRGTSLTIQCQVDSQVTMMFWYRQQPGQSLTLIATANQGSEATYESGFVIDKFPISRPNLTFSTLTVSNMSPEDSSIYLCSVDGGSNTEAFFGQGTRLTVV.

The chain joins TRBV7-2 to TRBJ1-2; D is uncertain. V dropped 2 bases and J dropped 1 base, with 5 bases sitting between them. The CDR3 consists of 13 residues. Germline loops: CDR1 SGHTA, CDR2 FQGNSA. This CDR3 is CASSLPVNYGYTF. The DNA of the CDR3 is TGTGCCAGCAGCTTACCGGTTAACTATGGCTACACCTTC.

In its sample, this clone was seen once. The CDR3 loop reads CASSGSGSGGGGRSTQYF. In DNA form, the CDR3 reads TGTGCCAGCAGTGGGTCTGGGTCCGGAGGGGGGGGGCGGAGTACGCAGTATTTT. The V gene is TRBV2, the J gene TRBJ2-3; tentatively, D is TRBD2 (7 bases). Germline CDR1 is SNHLY and CDR2 is FYNNEI. This CDR3 has 18 amino acids. V lost 4 bases and J lost 8, with 28 bases in between.

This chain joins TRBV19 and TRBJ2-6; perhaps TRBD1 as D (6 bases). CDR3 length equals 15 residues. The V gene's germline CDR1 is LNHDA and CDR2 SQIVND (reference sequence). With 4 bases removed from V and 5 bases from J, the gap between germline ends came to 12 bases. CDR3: CASSTDSRWANVLTF. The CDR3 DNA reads TGTGCCAGTAGTACGGACAGCCGTTGGGCCAACGTCCTGACTTTC.

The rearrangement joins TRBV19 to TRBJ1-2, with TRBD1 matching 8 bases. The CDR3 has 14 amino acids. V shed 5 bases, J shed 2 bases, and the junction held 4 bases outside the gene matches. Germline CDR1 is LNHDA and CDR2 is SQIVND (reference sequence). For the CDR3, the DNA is TGTGCCAGTAGTCCACAGGGGGTAAACTATGGCTACACCTTC. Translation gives CASSPQGVNYGYTF.

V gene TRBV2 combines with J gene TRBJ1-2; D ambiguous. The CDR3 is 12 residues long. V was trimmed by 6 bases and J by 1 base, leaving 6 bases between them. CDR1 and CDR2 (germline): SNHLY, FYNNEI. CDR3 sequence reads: CASRADNYGYTF. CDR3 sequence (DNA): TGTGCCAGCAGGGCGGATAACTATGGCTACACCTTC.

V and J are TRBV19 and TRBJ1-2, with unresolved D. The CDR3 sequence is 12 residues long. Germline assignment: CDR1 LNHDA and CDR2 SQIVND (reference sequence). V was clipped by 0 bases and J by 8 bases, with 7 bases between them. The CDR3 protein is CASSIDRFGYTF. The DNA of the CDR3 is TGTGCCAGTAGTATAGATCGGTTCGGCTACACCTTC.

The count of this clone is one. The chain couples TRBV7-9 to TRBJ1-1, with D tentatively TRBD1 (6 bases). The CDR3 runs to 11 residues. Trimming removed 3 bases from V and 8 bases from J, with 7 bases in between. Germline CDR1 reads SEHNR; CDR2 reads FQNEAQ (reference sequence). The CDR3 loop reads CASSFGTEAFF. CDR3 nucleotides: TGTGCCAGCAGCTTTGGGACAGAAGCTTTCTTT.

The CDR3 coding sequence is TGTGCCAGCAGCCACGGCGAATCGGGGACTCAGTTCTTC. This codes for CASSHGESGTQFF. This rearrangement joins TRBV14 to TRBJ2-1; perhaps TRBD2 as D (6 bases). Germline V CDR1 and CDR2: SGHDN, FVKESK. Trimming took 3 bases from V and 13 from J, leaving 16 bases between them. The CDR3 spans 13 residues.

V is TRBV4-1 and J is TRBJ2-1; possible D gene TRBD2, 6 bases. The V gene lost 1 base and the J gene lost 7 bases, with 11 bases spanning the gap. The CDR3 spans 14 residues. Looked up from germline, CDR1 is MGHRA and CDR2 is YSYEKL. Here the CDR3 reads CASSQVGEANEQFF. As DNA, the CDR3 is TGCGCCAGCAGCCAAGTGGGGGAGGCAAATGAGCAGTTCTTC.

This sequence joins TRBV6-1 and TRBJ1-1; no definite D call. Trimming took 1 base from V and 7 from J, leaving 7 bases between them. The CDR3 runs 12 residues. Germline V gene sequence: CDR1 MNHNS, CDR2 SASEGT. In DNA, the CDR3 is TGTGCCAGCAGTGAAGGTATAGTTGAAGCTTTCTTT. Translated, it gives CASSEGIVEAFF.

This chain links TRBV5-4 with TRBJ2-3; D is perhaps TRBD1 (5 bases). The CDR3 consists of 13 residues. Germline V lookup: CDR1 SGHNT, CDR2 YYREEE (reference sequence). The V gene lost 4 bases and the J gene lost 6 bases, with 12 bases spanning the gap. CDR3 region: CASSPDTLDTQYF. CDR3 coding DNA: TGTGCCAGCAGCCCGGACACTTTGGATACGCAGTATTTT.

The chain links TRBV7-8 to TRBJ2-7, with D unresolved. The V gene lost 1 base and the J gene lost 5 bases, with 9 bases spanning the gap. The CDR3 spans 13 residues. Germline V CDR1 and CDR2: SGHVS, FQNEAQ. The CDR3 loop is CASSLELTNEQYF. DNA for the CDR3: TGTGCCAGCAGCTTAGAACTTACCAACGAGCAGTACTTC.

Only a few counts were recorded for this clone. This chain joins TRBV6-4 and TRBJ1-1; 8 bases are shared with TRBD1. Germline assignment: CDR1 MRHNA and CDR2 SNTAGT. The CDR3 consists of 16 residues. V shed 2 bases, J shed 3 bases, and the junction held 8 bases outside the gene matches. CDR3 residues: CASSDGETGGHTEAFF. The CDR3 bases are TGTGCCAGCAGTGACGGAGAAACAGGGGGGCACACTGAAGCTTTCTTT.

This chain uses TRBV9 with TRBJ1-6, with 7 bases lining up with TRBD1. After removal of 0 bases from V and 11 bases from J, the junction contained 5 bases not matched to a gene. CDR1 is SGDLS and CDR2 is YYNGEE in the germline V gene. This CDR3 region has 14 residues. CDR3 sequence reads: CASSVEGAHPPLHF. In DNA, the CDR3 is TGTGCCAGCAGCGTAGAGGGGGCGCATCCACCCCTCCACTTT.

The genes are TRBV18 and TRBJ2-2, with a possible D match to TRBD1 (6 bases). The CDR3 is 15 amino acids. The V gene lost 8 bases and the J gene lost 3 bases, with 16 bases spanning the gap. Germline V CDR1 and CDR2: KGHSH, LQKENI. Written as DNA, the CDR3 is TGTGCCAGCCCCCTCGCGGACAGAGACACCGGGGAGCTGTTTTTT. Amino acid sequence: CASPLADRDTGELFF.

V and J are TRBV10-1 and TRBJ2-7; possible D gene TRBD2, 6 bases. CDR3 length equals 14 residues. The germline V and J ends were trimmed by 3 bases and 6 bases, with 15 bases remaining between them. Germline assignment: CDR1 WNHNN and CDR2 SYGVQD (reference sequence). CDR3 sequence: CASSEGRSVGEQYF. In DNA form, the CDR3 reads TGCGCCAGCAGTGAAGGGAGGTCTGTGGGCGAGCAGTACTTC.

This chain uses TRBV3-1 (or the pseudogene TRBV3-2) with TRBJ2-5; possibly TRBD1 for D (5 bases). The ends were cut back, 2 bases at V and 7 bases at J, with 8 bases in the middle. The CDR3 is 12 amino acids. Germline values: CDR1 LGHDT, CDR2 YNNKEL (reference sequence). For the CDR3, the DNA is TGTGCCAGCAGCCAACCCCAGGGGACCCAGTACTTC. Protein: CASSQPQGTQYF.

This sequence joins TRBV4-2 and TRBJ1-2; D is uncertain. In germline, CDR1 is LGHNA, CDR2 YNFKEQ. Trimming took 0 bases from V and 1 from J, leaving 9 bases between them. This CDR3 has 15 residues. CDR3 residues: CASSQDYESNYGYTF. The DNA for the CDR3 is TGTGCCAGCAGCCAAGATTACGAGAGTAACTATGGCTACACCTTC.

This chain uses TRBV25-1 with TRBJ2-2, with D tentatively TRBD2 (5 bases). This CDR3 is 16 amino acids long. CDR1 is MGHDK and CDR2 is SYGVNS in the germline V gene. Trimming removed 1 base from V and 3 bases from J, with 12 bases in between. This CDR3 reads CASSELGGGDTGELFF. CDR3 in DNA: TGTGCCAGCAGTGAATTGGGTGGAGGCGACACCGGGGAGCTGTTTTTT.

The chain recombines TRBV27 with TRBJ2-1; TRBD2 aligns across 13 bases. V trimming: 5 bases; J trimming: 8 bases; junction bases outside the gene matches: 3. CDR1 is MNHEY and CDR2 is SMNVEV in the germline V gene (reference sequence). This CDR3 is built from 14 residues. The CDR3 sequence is CASSPTSGGYEQFF. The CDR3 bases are TGTGCCAGCAGTCCGACTAGCGGGGGGTATGAGCAGTTCTTC.

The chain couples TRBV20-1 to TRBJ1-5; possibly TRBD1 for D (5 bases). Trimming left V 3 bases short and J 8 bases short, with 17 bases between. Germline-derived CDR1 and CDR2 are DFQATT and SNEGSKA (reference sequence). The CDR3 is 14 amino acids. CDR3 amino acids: CSASSRQIREPQHF. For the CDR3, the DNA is TGCAGTGCTAGTTCTCGACAGATTAGGGAGCCCCAGCATTTT.

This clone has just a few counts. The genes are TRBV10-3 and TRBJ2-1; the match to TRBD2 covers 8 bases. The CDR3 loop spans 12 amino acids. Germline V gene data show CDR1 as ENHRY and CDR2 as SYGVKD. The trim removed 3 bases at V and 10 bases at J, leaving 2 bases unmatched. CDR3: CAISDQRGEQFF. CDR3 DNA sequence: TGTGCCATCAGTGATCAGCGGGGGGAGCAGTTCTTC.

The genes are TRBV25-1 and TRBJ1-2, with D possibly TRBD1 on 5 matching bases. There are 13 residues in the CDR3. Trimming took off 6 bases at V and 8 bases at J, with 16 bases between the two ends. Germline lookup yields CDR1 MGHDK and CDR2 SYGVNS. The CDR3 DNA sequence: TGTGCCAGCAGGGGCCCGGGGGTGGAAGGCTACACCTTC. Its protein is CASRGPGVEGYTF.

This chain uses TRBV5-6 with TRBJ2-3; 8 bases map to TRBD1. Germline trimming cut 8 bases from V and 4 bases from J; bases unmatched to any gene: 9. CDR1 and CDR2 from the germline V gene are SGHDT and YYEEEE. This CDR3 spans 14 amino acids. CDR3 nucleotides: TGTGCCAGTCGAAGGGACAGGCCAGCAGATACGCAGTATTTT. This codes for CASRRDRPADTQYF.

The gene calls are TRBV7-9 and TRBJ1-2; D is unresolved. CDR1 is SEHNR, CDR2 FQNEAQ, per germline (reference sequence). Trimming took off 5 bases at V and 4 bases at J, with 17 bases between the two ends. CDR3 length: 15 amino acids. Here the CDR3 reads CASSPTLITRYGYTF. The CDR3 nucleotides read TGTGCCAGCAGCCCCACTCTGATCACCCGCTATGGCTACACCTTC.